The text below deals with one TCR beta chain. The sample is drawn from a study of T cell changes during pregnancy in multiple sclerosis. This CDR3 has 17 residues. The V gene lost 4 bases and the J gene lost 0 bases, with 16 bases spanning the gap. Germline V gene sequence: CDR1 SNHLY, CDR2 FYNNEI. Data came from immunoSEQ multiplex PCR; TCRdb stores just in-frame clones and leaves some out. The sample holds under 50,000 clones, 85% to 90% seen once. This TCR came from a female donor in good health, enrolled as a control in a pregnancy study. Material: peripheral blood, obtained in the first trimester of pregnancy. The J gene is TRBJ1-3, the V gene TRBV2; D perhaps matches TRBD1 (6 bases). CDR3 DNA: TGTGCCAGCAGTGGCGGACAGCCGGGACCCTCTGGAAACACCATATATTTT. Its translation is CASSGGQPGPSGNTIYF.